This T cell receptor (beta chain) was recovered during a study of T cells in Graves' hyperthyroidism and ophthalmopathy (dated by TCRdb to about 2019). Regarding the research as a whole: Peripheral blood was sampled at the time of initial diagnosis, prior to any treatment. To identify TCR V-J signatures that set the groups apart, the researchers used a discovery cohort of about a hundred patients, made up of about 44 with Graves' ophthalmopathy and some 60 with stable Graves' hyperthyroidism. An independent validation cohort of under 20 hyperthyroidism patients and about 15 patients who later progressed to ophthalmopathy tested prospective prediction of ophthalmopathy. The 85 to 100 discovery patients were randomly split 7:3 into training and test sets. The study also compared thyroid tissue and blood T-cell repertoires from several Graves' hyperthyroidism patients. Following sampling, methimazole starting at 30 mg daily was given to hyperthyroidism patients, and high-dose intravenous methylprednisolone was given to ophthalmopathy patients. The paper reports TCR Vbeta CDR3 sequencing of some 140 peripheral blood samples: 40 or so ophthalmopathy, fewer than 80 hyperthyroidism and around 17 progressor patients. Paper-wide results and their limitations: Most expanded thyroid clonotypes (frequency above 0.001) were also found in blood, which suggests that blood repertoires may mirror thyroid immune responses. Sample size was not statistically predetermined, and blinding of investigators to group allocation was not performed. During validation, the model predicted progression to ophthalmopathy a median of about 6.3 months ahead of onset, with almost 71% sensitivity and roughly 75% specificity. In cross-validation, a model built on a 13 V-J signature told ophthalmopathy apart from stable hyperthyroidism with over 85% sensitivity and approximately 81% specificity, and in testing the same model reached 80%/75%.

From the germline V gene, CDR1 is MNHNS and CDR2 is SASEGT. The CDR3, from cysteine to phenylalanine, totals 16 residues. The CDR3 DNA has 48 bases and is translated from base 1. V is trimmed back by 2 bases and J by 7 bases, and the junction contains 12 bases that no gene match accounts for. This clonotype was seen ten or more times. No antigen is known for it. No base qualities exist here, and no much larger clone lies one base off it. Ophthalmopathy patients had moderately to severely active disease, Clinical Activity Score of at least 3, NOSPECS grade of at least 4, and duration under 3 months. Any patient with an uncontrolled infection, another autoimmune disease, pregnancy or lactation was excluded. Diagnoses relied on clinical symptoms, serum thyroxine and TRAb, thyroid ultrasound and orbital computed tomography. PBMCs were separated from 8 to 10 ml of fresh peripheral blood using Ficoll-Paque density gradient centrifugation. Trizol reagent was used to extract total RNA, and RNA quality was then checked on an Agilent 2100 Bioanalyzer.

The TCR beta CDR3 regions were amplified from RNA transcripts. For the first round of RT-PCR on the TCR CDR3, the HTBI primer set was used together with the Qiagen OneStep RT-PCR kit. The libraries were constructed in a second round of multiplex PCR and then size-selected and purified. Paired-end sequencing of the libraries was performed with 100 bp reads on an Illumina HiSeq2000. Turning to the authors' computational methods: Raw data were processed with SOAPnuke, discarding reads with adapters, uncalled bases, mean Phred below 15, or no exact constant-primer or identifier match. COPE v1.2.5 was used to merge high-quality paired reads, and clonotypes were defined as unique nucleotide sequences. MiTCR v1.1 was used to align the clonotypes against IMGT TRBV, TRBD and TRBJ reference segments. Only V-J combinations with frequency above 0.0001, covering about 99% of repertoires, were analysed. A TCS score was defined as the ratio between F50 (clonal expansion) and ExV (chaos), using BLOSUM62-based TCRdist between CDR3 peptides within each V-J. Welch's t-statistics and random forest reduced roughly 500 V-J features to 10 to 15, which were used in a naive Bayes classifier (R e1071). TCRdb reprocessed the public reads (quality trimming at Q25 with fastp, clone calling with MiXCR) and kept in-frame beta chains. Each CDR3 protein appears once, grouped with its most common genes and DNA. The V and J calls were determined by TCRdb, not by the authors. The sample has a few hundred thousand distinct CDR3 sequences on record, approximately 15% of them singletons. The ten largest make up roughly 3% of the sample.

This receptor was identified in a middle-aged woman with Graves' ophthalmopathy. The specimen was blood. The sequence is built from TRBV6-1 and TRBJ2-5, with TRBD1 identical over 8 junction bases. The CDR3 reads CASSESAGGAYGTQYF. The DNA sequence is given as TGTGCCAGCAGTGAATCTGCAGGGGGCGCGTATGGGACCCAGTACTTC.